Listed below are T cell receptor beta chains from one sample, sequenced in a study of Graves' ophthalmopathy and Graves' hyperthyroidism. MiXCR, run by TCRdb on the multiplex PCR reads, gives a single entry per CDR3 protein. Here the sample spans 600,000 to 950,000 distinct CDR3 sequences, roughly 40% being singletons. The sample comprised peripheral blood. The receptor source for this set is an adult man with Graves' ophthalmopathy. The CDR3 runs from the conserved cysteine through the conserved F or W. A D gene is named only where the DNA matches it firmly. Expanded clones get a size class; other rows say once, few or many, or leave the size out.

TRBV29-1,.,.,TRBJ2-7,CSVPEDGHYEQYF,TGCAGCGTACCGGAGGACGGGCATTACGAGCAGTACTTC
TRBV25-1,.,.,TRBJ2-2,CASSPSPTGELFF,TGTGCCAGCAGTCCCTCACCCACCGGGGAGCTGTTTTTT
TRBV6-4,.,many,TRBJ1-1,CASSLNGGTEAFF,TGTGCCAGCAGCTTGAACGGGGGCACTGAAGCTTTCTTT
TRBV19,.,many,TRBJ1-5,CASSIVQNQPQHF,TGTGCCAGTAGTATCGTCCAAAATCAGCCCCAGCATTTT
TRBV12-3/TRBV12-4,TRBD1,many,TRBJ2-7,CASSRDRGVYEQYF,TGTGCCAGCAGTCGGGACAGGGGGGTGTACGAGCAGTACTTC
TRBV29-1,.,few,TRBJ1-4,CSAGGGKTNEKLFF,TGCAGCGCTGGGGGGGGAAAAACCAATGAAAAACTGTTTTTT
TRBV9,.,few,TRBJ1-6,CASSRSRDSPLHF,TGTGCCAGCTCCCGCAGCAGGGATTCACCCCTCCACTTT
TRBV2,TRBD2,.,TRBJ2-3,CASRRLAGFTDTQYF,TGTGCCAGCAGGAGACTAGCGGGGTTCACAGATACGCAGTATTTT
TRBV7-2,.,.,TRBJ2-2,CASSLVGGADTGELFF,TGTGCCAGCAGCTTAGTTGGGGGAGCGGACACCGGGGAGCTGTTTTTT
TRBV7-2,.,many,TRBJ2-5,CASSQTAIQETQYF,TGTGCCAGCAGCCAGACAGCGATCCAAGAGACCCAGTACTTC
TRBV7-9,.,.,TRBJ1-4,CASSQDGGAGEKLLF,TGCGCCAGCAGCCAAGATGGGGGGGCAGGGGAAAAACTGCTTTTT
TRBV19,TRBD1,many,TRBJ1-6,CASSIQGGNSPLHF,TGTGCCAGTAGTATACAGGGGGGTAATTCACCCCTCCACTTT
TRBV25-1,.,.,TRBJ1-4,CASSHNQPGGEKLFF,TGTGCCAGCAGCCACAACCAGCCGGGAGGTGAAAAACTGTTTTTT
TRBV4-2,TRBD1,few,TRBJ2-2,CASSLVDRANTGELFF,TGTGCCAGCAGCTTGGTAGACAGGGCGAACACCGGGGAGCTGTTTTTT
TRBV7-2,TRBD1,few,TRBJ2-5,CASSLPGTVQETQYF,TGTGCCAGCAGCTTGCCCGGGACAGTACAAGAGACCCAGTACTTC
TRBV6-5,.,.,TRBJ1-5,CASSESVGNQPQHF,TGTGCCAGCAGTGAATCGGTCGGCAATCAGCCCCAGCATTTT
TRBV7-9,TRBD1,.,TRBJ2-7,CASSLRTGGKYEQYF,TGTGCCAGCAGCCTCCGGACAGGGGGCAAGTACGAGCAGTACTTC
TRBV11-2,.,many,TRBJ1-1,CASSLVVGRTNTEAFF,TGTGCCAGCAGCTTAGTGGTCGGCCGGACGAACACTGAAGCTTTCTTT
TRBV20-1,.,once,TRBJ1-1,CSTRYRDAEAFF,TGCAGTACTAGATACAGGGACGCTGAAGCTTTCTTT
TRBV5-1,.,few,TRBJ2-2,CASYGGSGTGELFF,TGCGCCAGCTACGGAGGGAGCGGCACCGGGGAGCTGTTTTTT
TRBV7-9,.,.,TRBJ2-2,CASSPQVAGELFF,TGTGCCAGCAGCCCACAGGTTGCCGGGGAGCTGTTTTTT
TRBV25-1,.,.,TRBJ1-1,CASSEGGGDTEAFF,TGTGCCAGCAGTGAAGGTGGGGGTGACACTGAAGCTTTCTTT
TRBV2,TRBD2,.,TRBJ2-7,CARRRTGGSYEQYF,TGTGCCCGTCGCCGGACGGGAGGCTCCTACGAGCAGTACTTC
TRBV2,.,.,TRBJ1-2,CASRSGELPVYGYTF,TGTGCCAGCCGCTCCGGGGAGCTTCCCGTCTATGGCTACACCTTC
TRBV7-9,TRBD2,.,TRBJ2-7,CSSPGLAGEYEQYF,TGCAGCAGCCCCGGACTAGCGGGAGAGTACGAGCAGTACTTC
TRBV15,.,many,TRBJ1-6,CATSRDSQGFYNSPLHF,TGTGCCACCAGCAGAGATAGTCAGGGGTTCTATAATTCACCCCTCCACTTT
TRBV15,.,.,TRBJ1-2,CATSSQPGADYGYTF,TGTGCCACCAGTTCTCAGCCGGGGGCGGACTATGGCTACACCTTC
TRBV11-2,TRBD2,.,TRBJ2-7,CASSFGTSVEQYF,TGTGCCAGCAGCTTTGGGACTAGCGTCGAGCAGTACTTC
TRBV2,.,.,TRBJ2-7,CASSEWVHEQYF,TGTGCCAGCAGTGAATGGGTCCACGAGCAGTACTTC
TRBV24-1,.,once,TRBJ2-2,CATSPVQGPTGELFF,TGTGCCACCAGCCCAGTACAGGGTCCCACCGGGGAGCTGTTTTTT
TRBV7-9,.,many,TRBJ2-7,CASSPGTYEQYF,TGTGCCAGCAGCCCGGGGACTTACGAGCAGTACTTC
TRBV12-3/TRBV12-4,.,few,TRBJ1-6,CASSQDLNSPLHF,TGTGCCAGCTCTCAAGACCTAAATTCACCCCTCCACTTT
TRBV4-2,.,.,TRBJ2-6,CASSQDLIGGSGANVLTF,TGTGCCAGCAGCCAAGATCTTATTGGTGGGTCTGGGGCCAACGTCCTGACTTTC
TRBV10-3,.,many,TRBJ2-7,CAISRQDGYEQYF,TGTGCCATCAGTCGGCAGGATGGCTACGAGCAGTACTTC
TRBV7-3,TRBD1,.,TRBJ2-7,CASSFNRGNHEQYF,TGTGCCAGCAGCTTTAACAGGGGGAACCACGAGCAGTACTTC
TRBV20-1,.,many,TRBJ1-2,CSAYPRTRRGGYTF,TGCAGTGCTTACCCTCGGACCCGTCGGGGTGGCTACACCTTC
TRBV2,.,few,TRBJ1-3,CASSEAPVQLSGNTIYF,TGTGCCAGCAGTGAAGCCCCGGTGCAACTCTCTGGAAACACCATATATTTT
TRBV29-1,TRBD1,many,TRBJ2-7,CSVYSPGGNTPYEQYF,TGCAGCGTCTATAGTCCAGGGGGCAATACCCCCTACGAGCAGTACTTC
TRBV7-9,.,many,TRBJ2-5,CASSSMGHEETQYF,TGTGCCAGCAGCTCGATGGGACACGAAGAGACCCAGTACTTC
TRBV19,TRBD1,.,TRBJ2-6,CASKVQGNSGANVLTF,TGTGCCAGTAAGGTACAGGGGAACTCTGGGGCCAACGTCCTGACTTTC
TRBV10-3,TRBD1,many,TRBJ1-4,CAILDRENEKLFF,TGTGCCATCCTAGACAGGGAGAATGAAAAACTGTTTTTT
TRBV25-1,TRBD2,.,TRBJ2-3,CASSEGLAGVADTQYF,TGTGCCAGCAGTGAGGGGCTAGCGGGAGTTGCCGATACGCAGTATTTT
TRBV7-9,.,.,TRBJ1-1,CASSLARQGATEAFF,TGTGCCAGCAGCTTAGCGCGTCAGGGAGCCACTGAAGCTTTCTTT
TRBV14,.,few,TRBJ2-5,CASSQAADTMETQYF,TGTGCCAGCAGCCAAGCGGCGGACACGATGGAGACCCAGTACTTC
TRBV11-2,.,few,TRBJ1-1,CASSPQHANTEAFF,TGTGCCAGCAGCCCCCAACACGCGAACACTGAAGCTTTCTTT
TRBV7-6,.,.,TRBJ2-7,CASRDGQNYEQHF,TGTGCCAGCAGAGACGGACAGAACTACGAGCAGCACTTC
TRBV13,TRBD1,.,TRBJ2-7,CASSPAGTGGSHEQYF,TGTGCCAGCAGCCCGGCCGGGACAGGGGGCTCCCACGAGCAGTACTTC
TRBV7-9,.,.,TRBJ2-5,CASSSPAGGKETQYF,TGTGCCAGCAGTTCTCCAGCAGGCGGCAAAGAGACCCAGTACTTC